These T cell receptor beta chains were read from a single sample in a study of cytomegalovirus exposure and HLA in healthy donors. Libraries were prepared by immunoSEQ multiplex PCR; TCRdb keeps only in-frame clonotypes and omits some of them. This sample has 150,000 or so clones, with about 82% found just once. The sample taken for sequencing was PBMCs. Receptors were obtained from a man between 25 and 39 years old in good health and CMV-seropositive. Both conserved end residues are part of each CDR3. The order of the fields is clone size, D gene, V gene, J gene, CDR3 protein, CDR3 DNA. D genes are given only for firm matches. Clone size, where shown, is once, few, many, or a class for clones that have expanded.

.,.,TRBV9,TRBJ1-1,CASSVGRVWVNTEAFF,TGTGCCAGCAGCGTAGGCAGGGTTTGGGTGAACACTGAAGCTTTCTTT
.,TRBD1,TRBV7-2,TRBJ1-5,CASSLAPRTGGNDQPQHF,TGTGCCAGCAGCCTCGCCCCTCGGACAGGGGGTAACGATCAGCCCCAGCATTTT
.,.,TRBV7-3,TRBJ2-1,CASSKYGGSSYNEQFF,TGTGCCAGCAGCAAATATGGTGGGAGCTCCTACAATGAGCAGTTCTTC
.,TRBD1,TRBV5-1,TRBJ2-7,CASTSTPTGVVDEQYF,TGCGCCAGCACCTCCACCCCGACAGGGGTGGTCGACGAGCAGTACTTC
many,.,TRBV6-4,TRBJ2-2,CASSLGNTGELFF,TGTGCCAGCTCCCTCGGGAACACCGGGGAGCTGTTTTTT
.,.,TRBV6-6,TRBJ2-7,CASGDSLYEQYF,TGTGCCAGCGGAGACAGCCTCTACGAGCAGTACTTC
.,.,TRBV4-1,TRBJ1-4,CASSQARADSGGEKLFF,TGCGCCAGCAGCCAAGCTAGGGCGGATAGCGGGGGTGAAAAACTGTTTTTT
.,TRBD1,TRBV18,TRBJ1-1,CASSGYRGRDAEAFF,TGTGCCAGCTCAGGTTACAGGGGGCGAGATGCTGAAGCTTTCTTT
.,TRBD2,TRBV6-6,TRBJ2-5,CASRDRGGRETQYF,TGTGCCAGCAGAGACCGGGGGGGGAGAGAGACCCAGTACTTC
.,.,TRBV14,TRBJ1-2,CASSQGLVGYTF,TGTGCCAGCAGCCAAGGACTGGTCGGCTACACCTTC
.,.,TRBV9,TRBJ1-2,CASSVGSARYGYTF,TGTGCCAGCAGCGTAGGATCTGCGAGGTATGGCTACACCTTC
.,.,TRBV7-2,TRBJ2-3,CASSFTQRPDTQYF,TGTGCCAGCAGCTTCACTCAACGCCCAGATACGCAGTATTTT
.,.,TRBV15,TRBJ1-5,CATSRSVGVRNQPQHF,TGTGCCACCAGCAGGTCTGTAGGGGTGCGCAATCAGCCCCAGCATTTT
.,.,TRBV11-1,TRBJ2-7,CASSLAEHFSYEQYF,TGTGCCAGCAGCTTAGCTGAGCATTTCTCCTACGAGCAGTACTTC
.,TRBD1,TRBV5-1,TRBJ2-1,CASSLGQAGNEQFF,TGCGCCAGCAGCCTGGGACAGGCTGGAAATGAGCAGTTCTTC
.,.,TRBV29-1,TRBJ2-5,CSVEEGLGETQYF,TGCAGCGTTGAGGAGGGGCTAGGGGAGACCCAGTACTTC
few,TRBD2,TRBV15,TRBJ2-3,CATSASLTLAGGKDTQYF,TGTGCCACCAGCGCTTCCCTGACTTTAGCGGGGGGAAAGGATACGCAGTATTTT
.,.,TRBV19,TRBJ1-5,CASSYMSGLVWQPQHF,TGTGCCAGTAGTTATATGTCAGGGTTGGTATGGCAGCCCCAGCATTTT
.,TRBD2,TRBV5-6,TRBJ2-7,CASSPRGSAGAYEQYF,TGTGCCAGCAGCCCGCGGGGCTCAGCGGGGGCCTACGAGCAGTACTTC
.,.,TRBV19,TRBJ1-4,CASRRGGATNEKLFF,TGTGCCAGTAGAAGGGGGGGAGCAACTAATGAAAAACTGTTTTTT
once,.,TRBV4-3,TRBJ2-3,CASSPWGENTDTQYF,TGCGCCAGCAGCCCCTGGGGGGAAAACACAGATACGCAGTATTTT
.,.,TRBV6-5,TRBJ2-5,CASSPGFAGETQYF,TGTGCCAGCAGTCCAGGGTTCGCTGGAGAGACCCAGTACTTC
.,.,TRBV7-9,TRBJ2-7,CASSSKGGGPYEQYF,TGTGCCAGCAGCTCTAAGGGGGGGGGCCCCTACGAGCAGTACTTC
.,.,TRBV11-1,TRBJ2-5,CASSLDRGEITQYF,TGTGCCAGCAGCTTGGACCGCGGGGAAATTACCCAGTACTTC
.,.,TRBV2,TRBJ1-2,CASSEAPRTAYGYTF,TGTGCCAGCAGTGAAGCGCCCAGAACAGCCTATGGCTACACCTTC
.,.,TRBV19,TRBJ2-5,CASSIGSTGETQYF,TGTGCCAGTAGTATAGGGTCGACTGGGGAGACCCAGTACTTC
.,.,TRBV6-5,TRBJ2-1,CASSYSQGYYNEQFF,TGTGCCAGCAGTTACTCTCAGGGGTACTACAATGAGCAGTTCTTC
.,.,TRBV9,TRBJ1-2,CASSTASTRGAYGYTF,TGTGCCAGCAGCACAGCCAGTACCCGGGGGGCCTATGGCTACACCTTC
.,TRBD2,TRBV4-3,TRBJ2-1,CASSLAGIYNEQFF,TGCGCCAGCAGTCTAGCGGGGATCTACAATGAGCAGTTCTTC
.,.,TRBV7-3,TRBJ1-1,CASSSSPGQQNTEAFF,TGTGCCAGCAGCTCCTCTCCGGGACAACAGAACACTGAAGCTTTCTTT
.,.,TRBV18,TRBJ2-5,CASSPAVAQETQYF,TGTGCCAGCTCACCGGCAGTGGCCCAAGAGACCCAGTACTTC
.,TRBD1,TRBV5-1,TRBJ1-1,CASSLQGADTEAFF,TGCGCCAGCAGCTTACAGGGGGCGGACACTGAAGCTTTCTTT
.,.,TRBV5-1,TRBJ1-4,CASSLEFGQKLFF,TGCGCCAGCAGCTTGGAATTCGGTCAAAAACTGTTTTTT
.,TRBD2,TRBV7-8,TRBJ2-2,CASSLEGRAGSNAGELFF,TGTGCCAGCAGCTTAGAGGGGCGAGCGGGGAGCAACGCCGGGGAGCTGTTTTTT
.,.,TRBV7-2,TRBJ2-7,CASSLSSRGWITYEQYF,TGTGCCAGCAGCTTATCCTCCCGGGGGTGGATAACCTACGAGCAGTACTTC
.,TRBD1,TRBV12-5,TRBJ2-2,CASGLVLLGTGVGTGELFF,TGTGCTAGTGGTTTGGTACTCCTCGGGACAGGGGTTGGCACCGGGGAGCTGTTTTTT
.,TRBD1,TRBV7-9,TRBJ1-1,CASSPRVTGVGTEAFF,TGTGCCAGCAGCCCCCGGGTCACAGGGGTGGGCACTGAAGCTTTCTTT
.,.,TRBV4-3,TRBJ2-7,CASSQLRGYEQYF,TGCGCCAGCAGCCAATTGAGGGGGTACGAGCAGTACTTC
.,.,TRBV6-1,TRBJ2-7,CASSEGNREYEQYF,TGTGCCAGCAGTGAAGGGAACAGAGAATACGAGCAGTACTTC
.,.,TRBV5-1,TRBJ1-2,CASSLDAGIPNYGYTF,TGCGCCAGCAGCTTGGACGCAGGGATACCTAACTATGGCTACACCTTC
.,.,TRBV29-1,TRBJ2-7,CSVLGDNYEQYF,TGCAGCGTTTTAGGGGACAATTACGAGCAGTACTTC
.,.,TRBV27,TRBJ1-2,CASTGGSGYTF,TGTGCCAGCACGGGCGGGAGCGGCTACACCTTC
.,.,TRBV6-6,TRBJ1-2,CASSYPGESYGYTF,TGTGCCAGCAGTTACCCCGGAGAAAGCTATGGCTACACCTTC
.,.,TRBV6-5,TRBJ2-3,CASSYGRVVSADTQYF,TGTGCCAGCAGTTACGGGCGGGTTGTTAGCGCAGATACGCAGTATTTT
.,.,TRBV4-1,TRBJ1-2,CASSRTGLDYGYTF,TGCGCCAGCAGCCGTACAGGGCTAGACTATGGCTACACCTTC
once,.,TRBV11-2,TRBJ1-6,CASSLGIRGFNSPLHF,TGTGCCAGCAGCTTAGGGATCAGGGGTTTTAATTCACCCCTCCACTTT
.,.,TRBV4-1,TRBJ1-1,CASSQVQTANTEAFF,TGCGCCAGCAGCCAAGTCCAGACAGCGAACACTGAAGCTTTCTTT
.,.,TRBV6-6,TRBJ1-2,CASSPMTGSHGYTF,TGTGCCAGCAGTCCGATGACAGGATCCCATGGCTACACCTTC
.,.,TRBV12-5,TRBJ1-1,CASPGGFYRTETEAFF,TGTGCTAGCCCCGGGGGGTTCTACAGAACGGAAACTGAAGCTTTCTTT